This T cell receptor beta chain was captured by sequencing in a study of beta chain features in type 1 diabetes. Points from the study as a whole: Moderate yet significant TCRB CDR3 shortening was seen in Type 1 diabetes patients in all four CD4+ subsets.

The table lists this clone with a few counts. Its target is unknown. The investigators reverse transcribed all of the isolated RNA, so they sequenced expressed TCRB transcripts. Sequenced by immunoSEQ multiplex PCR; TCRdb stores in-frame clones only, minus some. The sample has 680,000 or so clones; over 10% are singletons. The CDR3 runs 13 residues. V lost 7 bases and J 0 bases, leaving 9 bases between the germline ends. Germline assignment: CDR1 MNHEY and CDR2 SVGAGI. The sequencing input was naive CD4+ T cells from blood. The rearrangement uses TRBV6-5 and TRBJ1-1; a weak D match, TRBD1 (5 bases). This sequence originates from a man between 18 and 29 years old with type 1 diabetes. DNA of the CDR3: TGTGCCAGCATGGGCAGGGTGAACACTGAAGCTTTCTTT. Its protein is CASMGRVNTEAFF.